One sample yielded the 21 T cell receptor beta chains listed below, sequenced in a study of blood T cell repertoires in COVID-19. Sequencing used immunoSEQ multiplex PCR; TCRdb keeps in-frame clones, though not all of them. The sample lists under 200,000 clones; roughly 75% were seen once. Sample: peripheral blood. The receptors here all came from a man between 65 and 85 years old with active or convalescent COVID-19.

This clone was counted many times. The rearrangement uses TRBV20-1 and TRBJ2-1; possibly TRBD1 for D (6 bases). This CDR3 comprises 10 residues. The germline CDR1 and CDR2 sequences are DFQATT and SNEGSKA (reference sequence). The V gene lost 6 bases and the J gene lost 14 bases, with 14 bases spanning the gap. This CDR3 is CSASGTREFF. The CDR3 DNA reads TGCAGTGCCTCGGGGACAAGGGAGTTCTTC.

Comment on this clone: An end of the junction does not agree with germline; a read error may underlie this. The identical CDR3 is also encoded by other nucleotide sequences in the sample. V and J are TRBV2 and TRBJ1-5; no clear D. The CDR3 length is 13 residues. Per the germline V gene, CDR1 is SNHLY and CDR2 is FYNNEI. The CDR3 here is CASSPVQNQPQHF. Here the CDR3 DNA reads TGCGCCAGCAGCCCGGTTCAAAATCAGCCCCAGCATTTT.

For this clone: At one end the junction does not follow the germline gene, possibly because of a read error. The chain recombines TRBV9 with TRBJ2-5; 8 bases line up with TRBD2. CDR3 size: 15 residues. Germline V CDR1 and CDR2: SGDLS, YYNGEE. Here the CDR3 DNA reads TGTGCCAGCAGCCCCGGGGGGCGGCGGGAGGAGACACAGTACTTC. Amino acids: CASSPGGRREETQYF. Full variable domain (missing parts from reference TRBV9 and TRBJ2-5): DSGVTQTPKHLITATGQRVTLRCSPRSGDLSVYWYQQSLDQGLQFLIQYYNGEERAKGNILERFSAQQFPDLHSELNLSSLELGDSALYFCASSPGGRREETQYFGPGTRLLVL.

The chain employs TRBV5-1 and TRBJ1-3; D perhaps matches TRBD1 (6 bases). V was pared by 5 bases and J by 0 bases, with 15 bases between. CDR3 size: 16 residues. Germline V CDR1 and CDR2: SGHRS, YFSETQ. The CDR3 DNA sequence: TGCGCCAGCAGACAAACCACGGACAGCTCTGGAAACACCATATATTTT. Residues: CASRQTTDSSGNTIYF.

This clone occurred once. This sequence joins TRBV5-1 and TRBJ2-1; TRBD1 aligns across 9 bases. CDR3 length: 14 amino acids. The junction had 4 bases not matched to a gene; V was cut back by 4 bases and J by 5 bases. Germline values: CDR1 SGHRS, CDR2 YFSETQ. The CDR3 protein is CASSATGGHNEQFF. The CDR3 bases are TGCGCCAGCAGCGCAACAGGGGGCCACAATGAGCAGTTCTTC.

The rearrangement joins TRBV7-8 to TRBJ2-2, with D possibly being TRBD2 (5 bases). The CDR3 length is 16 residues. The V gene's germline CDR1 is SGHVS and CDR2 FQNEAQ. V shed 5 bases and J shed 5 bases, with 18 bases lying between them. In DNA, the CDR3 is TGTGCCAGCAGCACGGCCGGTTACACGGGAACCGGGGAGCTGTTTTTT. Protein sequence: CASSTAGYTGTGELFF. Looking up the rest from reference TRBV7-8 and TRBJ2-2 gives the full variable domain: GAGVSQSPRYKVAKRGQDVALRCDPISGHVSLFWYQQALGQGPEFLTYFQNEAQLDKSGLPSDRFFAERPEGSVSTLKIQRTQQEDSAVYLCASSTAGYTGTGELFFGEGSRLTVL.

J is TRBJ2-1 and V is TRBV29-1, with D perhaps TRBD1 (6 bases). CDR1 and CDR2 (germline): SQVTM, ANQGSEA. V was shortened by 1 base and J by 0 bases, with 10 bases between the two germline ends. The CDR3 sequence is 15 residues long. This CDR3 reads CSVEGDRSSYNEQFF. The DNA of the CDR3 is TGCAGCGTTGAAGGCGACAGGAGCTCCTACAATGAGCAGTTCTTC.

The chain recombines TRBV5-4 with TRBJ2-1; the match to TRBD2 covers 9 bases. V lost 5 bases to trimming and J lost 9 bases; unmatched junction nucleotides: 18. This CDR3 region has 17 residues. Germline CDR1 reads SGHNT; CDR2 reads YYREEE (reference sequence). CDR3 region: CASSSANSGGQRSEQFF. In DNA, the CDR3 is TGTGCCAGCAGTTCGGCCAATAGCGGGGGCCAAAGGAGTGAGCAGTTCTTC.

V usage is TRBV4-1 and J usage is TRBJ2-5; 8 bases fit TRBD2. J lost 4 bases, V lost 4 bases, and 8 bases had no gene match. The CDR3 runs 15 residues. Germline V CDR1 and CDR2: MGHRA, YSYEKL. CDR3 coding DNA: TGCGCCAGCAGCCGGGTGAGGCTAGCGGGAGAGACCCAGTACTTC. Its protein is CASSRVRLAGETQYF.

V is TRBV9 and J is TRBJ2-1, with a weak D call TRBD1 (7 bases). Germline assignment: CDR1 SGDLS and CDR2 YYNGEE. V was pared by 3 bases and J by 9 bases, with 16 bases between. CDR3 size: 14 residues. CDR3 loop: CASSATSQGGEQFF. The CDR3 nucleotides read TGTGCCAGCAGCGCGACTAGTCAGGGGGGTGAGCAGTTCTTC.

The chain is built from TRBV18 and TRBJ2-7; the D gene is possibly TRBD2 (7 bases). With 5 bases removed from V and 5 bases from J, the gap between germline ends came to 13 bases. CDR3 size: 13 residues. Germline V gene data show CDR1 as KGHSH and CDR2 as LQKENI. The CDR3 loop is CASSSSGGHEQYF. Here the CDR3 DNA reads TGTGCCAGCTCATCCTCCGGGGGGCACGAGCAGTACTTC.

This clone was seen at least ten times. DNA for the CDR3: TGTGCCAGCAGCACCCCACAGGGGTCCTACGAGCAGTACTTC. Translation: CASSTPQGSYEQYF. The V gene is TRBV11-2, the J gene TRBJ2-7, with 7 nucleotides matching TRBD1. Trimming at V came to 5 bases and at J to 1 base, leaving 5 bases not matched to a gene. Germline lookup yields CDR1 SGHAT and CDR2 FQNNGV. CDR3 size: 14 residues.

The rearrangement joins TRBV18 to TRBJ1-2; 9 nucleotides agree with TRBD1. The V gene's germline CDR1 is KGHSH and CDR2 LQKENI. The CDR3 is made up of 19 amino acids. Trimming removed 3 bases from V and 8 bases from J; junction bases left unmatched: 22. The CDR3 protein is CASSPQRPGGTGIFSGYTF. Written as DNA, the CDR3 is TGTGCCAGCTCACCCCAGCGTCCTGGAGGGACAGGGATTTTTAGCGGCTACACCTTC.

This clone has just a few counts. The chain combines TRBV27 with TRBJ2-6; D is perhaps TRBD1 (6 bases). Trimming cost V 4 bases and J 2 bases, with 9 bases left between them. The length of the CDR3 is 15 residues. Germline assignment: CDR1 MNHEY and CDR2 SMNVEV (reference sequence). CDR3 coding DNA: TGTGCCAGCAGTTCCGAGGGGGCTGGGGCCAACGTCCTGACTTTC. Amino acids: CASSSEGAGANVLTF.

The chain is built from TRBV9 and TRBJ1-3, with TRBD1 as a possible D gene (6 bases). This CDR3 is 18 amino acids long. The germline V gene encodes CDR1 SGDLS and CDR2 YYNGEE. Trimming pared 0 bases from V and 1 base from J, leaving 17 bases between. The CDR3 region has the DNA TGTGCCAGCAGCGTAGGGAGTGGACAGCAAGATTCTGGAAACACCATATATTTT. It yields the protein CASSVGSGQQDSGNTIYF.

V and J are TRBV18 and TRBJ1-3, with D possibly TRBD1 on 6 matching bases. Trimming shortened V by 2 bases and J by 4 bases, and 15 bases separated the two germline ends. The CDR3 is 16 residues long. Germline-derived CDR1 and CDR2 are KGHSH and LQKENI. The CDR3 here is CASSPEVGAPGNTIYF. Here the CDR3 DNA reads TGTGCCAGCTCACCAGAAGTGGGGGCCCCGGGAAACACCATATATTTT.

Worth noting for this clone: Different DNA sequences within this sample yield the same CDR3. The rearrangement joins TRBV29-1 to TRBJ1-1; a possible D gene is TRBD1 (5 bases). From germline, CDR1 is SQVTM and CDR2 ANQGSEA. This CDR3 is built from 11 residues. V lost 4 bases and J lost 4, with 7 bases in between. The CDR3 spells CSVGGGTEAFF. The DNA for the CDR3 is TGCAGCGTTGGGGGGGGCACTGAAGCTTTCTTT.

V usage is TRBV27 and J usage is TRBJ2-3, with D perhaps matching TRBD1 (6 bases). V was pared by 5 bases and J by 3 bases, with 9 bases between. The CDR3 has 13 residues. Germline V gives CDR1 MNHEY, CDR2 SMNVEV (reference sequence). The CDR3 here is CASSRTATDTQYF. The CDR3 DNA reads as TGTGCCAGCAGTCGGACAGCTACAGATACGCAGTATTTT.

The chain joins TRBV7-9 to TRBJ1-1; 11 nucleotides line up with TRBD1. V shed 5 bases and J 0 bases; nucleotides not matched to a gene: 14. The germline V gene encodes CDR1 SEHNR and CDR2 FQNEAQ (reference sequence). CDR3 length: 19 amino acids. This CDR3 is CASSVDGTGGLGMNTEAFF. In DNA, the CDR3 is TGTGCCAGCAGCGTCGATGGGACAGGGGGATTGGGAATGAACACTGAAGCTTTCTTT.

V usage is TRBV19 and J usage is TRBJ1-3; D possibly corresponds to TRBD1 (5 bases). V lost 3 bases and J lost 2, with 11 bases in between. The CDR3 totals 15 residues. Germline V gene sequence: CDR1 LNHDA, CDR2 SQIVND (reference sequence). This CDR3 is CASSIGGVAGNTIYF. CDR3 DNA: TGTGCCAGTAGTATCGGGGGAGTCGCTGGAAACACCATATATTTT.

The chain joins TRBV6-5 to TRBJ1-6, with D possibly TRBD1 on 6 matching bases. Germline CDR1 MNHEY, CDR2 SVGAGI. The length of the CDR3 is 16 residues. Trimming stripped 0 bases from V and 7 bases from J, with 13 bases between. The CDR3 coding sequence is TGTGCCAGCAGTTACTCAAGACAGGCGACAAATTCACCCCTCCACTTT. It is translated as CASSYSRQATNSPLHF.